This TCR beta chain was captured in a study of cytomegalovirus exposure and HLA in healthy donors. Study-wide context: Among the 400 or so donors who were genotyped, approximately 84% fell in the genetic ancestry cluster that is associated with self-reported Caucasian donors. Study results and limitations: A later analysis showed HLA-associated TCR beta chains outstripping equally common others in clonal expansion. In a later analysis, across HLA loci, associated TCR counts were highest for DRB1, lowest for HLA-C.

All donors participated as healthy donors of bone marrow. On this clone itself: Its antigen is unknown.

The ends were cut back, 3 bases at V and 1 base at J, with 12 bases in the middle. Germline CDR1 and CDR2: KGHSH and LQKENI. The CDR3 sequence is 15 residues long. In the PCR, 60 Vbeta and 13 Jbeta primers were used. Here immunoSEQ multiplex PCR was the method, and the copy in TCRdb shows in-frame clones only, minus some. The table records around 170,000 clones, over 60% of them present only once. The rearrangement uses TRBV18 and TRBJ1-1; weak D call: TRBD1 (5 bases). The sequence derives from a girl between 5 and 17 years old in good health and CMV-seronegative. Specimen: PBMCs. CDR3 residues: CASSPPEGENTEAFF. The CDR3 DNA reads TGTGCCAGCTCACCTCCTGAAGGGGAGAACACTGAAGCTTTCTTT.